The clone carrying this T cell receptor (beta chain) is labeled medium-sized based on frequency. Its matching antigen is unknown. The data were taken from a study of T cell clusters in autoimmune cytopenias. Study-level findings and limits: TRB repertoire shifts in secondary cytopenia and chronic lymphocytic leukemia mostly reflected lymphoma, not autoimmunity.

TRB was amplified by touch-down multiplex PCR, primer pools A and B combined. TCRdb re-called the multiplex PCR reads; every CDR3 protein appears as one record, without DNA. With some 11,000 distinct CDR3 sequences in the sample, the ten largest clones hold 2.5% to 4%. TRB amplification used around 0.25 ug of peripheral blood genomic DNA. The CDR3 has 14 residues. Germline V gene lookup returns CDR1 LNHNV and CDR2 YYDKDF (reference sequence). These data were also filed under a second study, of T cell repertoires in aging, cancer and after chemotherapy.

This rearrangement joins TRBV15 to TRBJ1-1. Sequencing input: peripheral blood. The TCR was taken from a human donor in good health. The chain's CDR3 is CATSRASMNTEAFF.